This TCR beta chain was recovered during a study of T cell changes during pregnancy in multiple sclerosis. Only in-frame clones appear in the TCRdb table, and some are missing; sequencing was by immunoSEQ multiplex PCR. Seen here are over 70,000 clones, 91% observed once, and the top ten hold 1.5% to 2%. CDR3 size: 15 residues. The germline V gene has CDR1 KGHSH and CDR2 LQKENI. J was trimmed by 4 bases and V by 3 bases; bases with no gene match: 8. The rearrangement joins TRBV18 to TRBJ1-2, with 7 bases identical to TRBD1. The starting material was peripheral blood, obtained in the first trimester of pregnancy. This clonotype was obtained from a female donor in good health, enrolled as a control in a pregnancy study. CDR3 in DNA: TGTGCCAGCTCACCGGCCAGGGGGGAGGTCTATGGCTACACCTTC. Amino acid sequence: CASSPARGEVYGYTF.